The sequence of this T cell receptor (beta chain) was determined in a study of CD8+ T cells in alopecia areata. Study-level information: It was 6 to 18 months of tofacitinib, and then there were 6 months off drug. Patients given treatment had severity scored by the percentage of scalp area affected. Findings and limits, study-wide: Higher clonality and more expanded CD8+ clones appeared in lesional than normal scalp.

As to this clone: Its antigen remains unidentified.

The sample's treatment: oral pan-JAK inhibitor, 5-10 mg twice daily. Extraction and reverse transcription of RNA yielded cDNA as the sequencing template. Measured with immunoSEQ multiplex PCR; TCRdb has only the in-frame clones, and not every one. The repertoire holds around 150,000 clones, roughly 60% seen once, with 14% in the top ten. The CDR3 is 13 amino acids. The V gene lost 3 bases and the J gene lost 4 bases, with 9 bases spanning the gap. The germline V gene encodes CDR1 MNHEY and CDR2 SMNVEV (reference sequence). The source is a human donor with alopecia areata. V is TRBV27 and J is TRBJ2-5; D is unresolved. The sequencing used CD4+ T cells sorted from blood, collected at week 24, from a patient treated with tofacitinib. The CDR3 DNA reads as TGTGCCAGCAGTTTTCGGCAGAGAGAGACCCAGTACTTC. Translation: CASSFRQRETQYF.